This T cell receptor beta chain was obtained from a study of OX40 agonist ivuxolimab in advanced cancers. Germline values: CDR1 SNHLY, CDR2 FYNNEI. The CDR3 is made up of 15 amino acids. Trimming removed 2 bases from V and 3 bases from J, with 12 bases in between. Profiled with immunoSEQ multiplex PCR; TCRdb holds only in-frame clones, not every one. This sample yields tens of thousands of clones, of which around 90% are seen a single time; roughly 0.5% belongs to the top ten. This sample comprised CD4+ or CD8+ T cells sorted from blood, obtained in a trial of the OX40 agonist ivuxolimab. The rearrangement joins TRBV2 to TRBJ2-3; perhaps TRBD1 as D (6 bases). The source of this sequence is an adult with an advanced solid tumor such as melanoma, head and neck, liver or kidney cancer. The CDR3 region is CASSETGHRTDTQYF. The DNA of the CDR3 is TGTGCCAGCAGTGAAACGGGACACCGGACAGATACGCAGTATTTT. Variable domain in full (rest from reference TRBV2 and TRBJ2-3): EPEVTQTPSHQVTQMGQEVILRCVPISNHLYFYWYRQILGQKVEFLVSFYNNEISEKSEIFDDQFSVERPDGSNFTLKIRSTKLEDSAMYFCASSETGHRTDTQYFGPGTRLTVL.